A selection of T cell receptor beta chains follows, all from one sample in a study of graft-versus-host responses after intestinal transplantation. These receptors' antigens are unknown. Using immunoSEQ multiplex PCR, the repertoire was profiled, and TCRdb retains in-frame clones only, with some absent. The sample has approximately 97,000 clones, roughly 90% seen once; the top ten hold around 0.067%. Sample: unstimulated CD8+ T cells sorted from spleen or lymph node cells, taken before transplant. Receptors originate from a human donor who was the organ donor for an intestinal transplant. Both conserved end residues are part of each CDR3. Each record gives: D gene, V gene, J gene, CDR3 protein. The D gene is left open where the match is weak.

TRBD1	TRBV5-1	TRBJ2-7	CASSLGQGDDEQYF
-	TRBV10-2	TRBJ2-2	CASSFGGIGELFF
-	TRBV27	TRBJ2-1	CASSFVSGPYNEQFF
-	TRBV11-2	TRBJ2-5	CASSPRGGGETQYF
-	TRBV9	TRBJ2-3	CASSGTSTDTQYF
TRBD2	TRBV7-3	TRBJ2-3	CASSFLAGGDTQYF
TRBD1	TRBV11-3	TRBJ2-7	CASSMGQGGEQYF
TRBD2	TRBV4-1	TRBJ2-5	CASSQDLGGVVGETQYF
TRBD2	TRBV29-1	TRBJ2-3	CSVEGTGLAGGRSNTDTQYF
-	TRBV7-3	TRBJ2-1	CASSSGYNEQFF
-	TRBV6-5	TRBJ1-1	CASSYRRSGTEAFF
-	TRBV9	TRBJ2-3	CASSGGLTDTQYF
-	TRBV13	TRBJ2-1	CASSPGGEQFF
TRBD1	TRBV2	TRBJ2-1	CASRAGTGGDNEQFF
TRBD1	TRBV28	TRBJ2-3	CASSTYQGVRADTQYF
TRBD1	TRBV11-1	TRBJ1-1	CASSLRGQWGSWTEAFF
-	TRBV29-1	TRBJ1-3	CSVGPGAGNTIYF
TRBD1	TRBV5-8	TRBJ1-4	CASSDGQGNEKLFF
TRBD1	TRBV28	TRBJ2-3	CASSLGTGGTDTQYF
-	TRBV6-1	TRBJ2-1	CASSEEQAYNEQFF
TRBD2	TRBV27	TRBJ2-7	CASSLTTSGSYEQYF
-	TRBV5-4	TRBJ1-2	CASSDLDGSYGYTF